This entry lists 14 T cell receptor beta chains sequenced from one sample in a study of cytomegalovirus exposure and HLA in healthy donors. Profiling relied on immunoSEQ multiplex PCR, and the TCRdb table lists in-frame clones only, not all of them. The table records about 130,000 clones, roughly 91% of them present only once. Sample: PBMCs. The origin of the receptors is a man aged 30 to 39 in good health and CMV-seronegative.

The rearrangement joins TRBV7-9 to TRBJ1-5; D is ambiguous. The germline V gene has CDR1 SEHNR and CDR2 FQNEAQ (reference sequence). The CDR3 sequence is 17 residues long. V gave up 4 bases and J gave up 0 bases, with 16 bases separating them. DNA for the CDR3: TGTGCCAGCAGCTCCACAGACCCACAGAGTAGCAATCAGCCCCAGCATTTT. Translated: CASSSTDPQSSNQPQHF.

The CDR3 nucleotides are TGTGCCAGCAGCTACGAGGGCACAGATACGCAGTATTTT. Its translation: CASSYEGTDTQYF. This rearrangement joins TRBV9 to TRBJ2-3; D is ambiguous. Germline values: CDR1 SGDLS, CDR2 YYNGEE. CDR3 size: 13 residues. The V and J ends lost 4 bases and 1 base respectively, with 7 bases between them.

In its sample, this clone was seen a few times. The CDR3: CASSRDRVWNTEAFF. The CDR3 coding sequence is TGTGCCAGCAGCCGAGACAGGGTCTGGAACACTGAAGCTTTCTTT. The V call is TRBV4-2, the J call TRBJ1-1; 7 bases map to TRBD1. V lost 4 bases and J lost 1; bases outside the gene matches: 6. Germline values: CDR1 LGHNA, CDR2 YNFKEQ. This CDR3 is 15 amino acids long.

This clone occurred a few times. CDR3 in amino acids: CAIGPSNQPQHF. CDR3 nucleotides: TGTGCCATCGGCCCCAGCAATCAGCCCCAGCATTTT. This chain uses TRBV10-3 with TRBJ1-5; D is undetermined. The V gene lost 8 bases and the J gene lost 1 base, with 6 bases spanning the gap. Germline V CDR1 and CDR2: ENHRY, SYGVKD. The CDR3 totals 12 residues.

This rearrangement joins TRBV29-1 to TRBJ1-1; TRBD1 is a possible D gene (6 bases). Germline V gene data show CDR1 as SQVTM and CDR2 as ANQGSEA. The CDR3 is 12 residues long. V lost 5 bases to trimming and J lost 3 bases, with 10 bases between them. CDR3 in amino acids: CSVQDSDTEAFF. In DNA, the CDR3 is TGCAGCGTTCAGGACAGCGACACTGAAGCTTTCTTT.

The chain has TRBV18 and TRBJ2-7; a possible D gene is TRBD2 (5 bases). Germline V CDR1 and CDR2: KGHSH, LQKENI. V lost 0 bases, J lost 5 bases, and 8 bases lay in between. The CDR3 length is 13 residues. The DNA for the CDR3 is TGTGCCAGCTCACCACCGTCCGGGAACGAGCAGTACTTC. Encoded protein: CASSPPSGNEQYF.

This chain links TRBV18 with TRBJ2-5; TRBD1 agrees at 12 bases. The CDR3 length is 15 residues. Germline trimming cut 3 bases from V and 5 bases from J; bases unmatched to any gene: 4. Germline V gene sequence: CDR1 KGHSH, CDR2 LQKENI. The CDR3 DNA sequence: TGTGCCAGCTCACCGGGACAGGGGGCGGTGGAGACCCAGTACTTC. Its translation: CASSPGQGAVETQYF. The entire variable domain, with the rest obtained from reference TRBV18 and TRBJ2-5, is as follows: NAGVMQNPRHLVRRRGQEARLRCSPMKGHSHVYWYRQLPEEGLKFMVYLQKENIIDESGMPKERFSAEFPKEGPSILRIQQVVRGDSAAYFCASSPGQGAVETQYFGPGTRLLVL.

This chain connects TRBV7-9 to TRBJ1-4, with 11 bases matching TRBD1. CDR1 is SEHNR and CDR2 is FQNEAQ in the germline V gene (reference sequence). CDR3 length: 16 amino acids. Trimming removed 5 bases from V and 9 bases from J; junction bases left unmatched: 11. In DNA form, the CDR3 reads TGTGCCAGCAGCCAAGGACAGGGGGCTTCCCTGAAAAAACTGTTTTTT. Translating gives CASSQGQGASLKKLFF.

J is TRBJ1-1 and V is TRBV19; 9 bases align to TRBD1. CDR1 and CDR2 from the germline V gene are LNHDA and SQIVND (reference sequence). With 6 bases clipped from V and 2 bases from J, the junction kept 1 base outside the gene matches. The CDR3 contains 13 residues. This CDR3 reads CASRTGGNTEAFF. CDR3 nucleotide sequence: TGTGCCAGTAGGACAGGGGGAAACACTGAAGCTTTCTTT.

This chain uses TRBV27 with TRBJ2-1, with TRBD2 matching 11 bases. The CDR3 covers 17 residues. The germline gives CDR1 MNHEY, CDR2 SMNVEV (reference sequence). After removal of 2 bases from V and 4 bases from J, the junction contained 7 bases not matched to a gene. CDR3 protein: CASSLQGSGGVYNEQFF. The CDR3 bases are TGTGCCAGCAGTTTACAGGGTAGCGGGGGGGTTTACAATGAGCAGTTCTTC.

J is TRBJ2-5 and V is TRBV5-1; 10 bases align to TRBD1. This CDR3 comprises 14 residues. CDR1 is SGHRS, CDR2 YFSETQ, per germline. The junction had 2 bases not matched to a gene; V was cut back by 4 bases and J by 2 bases. The CDR3 nucleotides are TGCGCCAGCAGCCCGGACAGGGGGCAAGAGACCCAGTACTTC. It encodes CASSPDRGQETQYF.

This sequence joins TRBV4-1 and TRBJ2-3; D perhaps matches TRBD2 (5 bases). The V gene lost 7 bases and the J gene lost 1 base, with 18 bases spanning the gap. The germline gives CDR1 MGHRA, CDR2 YSYEKL. CDR3 length: 16 residues. CDR3 sequence: CASNNLPGGGTDTQYF. CDR3 sequence (DNA): TGCGCCAGCAACAATCTCCCAGGAGGCGGCACAGATACGCAGTATTTT.

The V call is TRBV29-1, the J call TRBJ2-1; TRBD2 agrees at 11 bases. The V segment lost 7 bases and the J segment 10 bases; nucleotides outside the gene matches: 9. The germline V gene has CDR1 SQVTM and CDR2 ANQGSEA. This CDR3 contains 13 residues. CDR3 DNA: TGCAGCGCCCTTAGCGGGGGGGGGTACGAGCAGTTCTTC. Protein product: CSALSGGGYEQFF.

The V and J genes are TRBV18 and TRBJ1-5; D gene unclear. Deletions cut 3 bases from V and 9 bases from J, with 9 bases between. The CDR3 sequence is 12 residues long. Germline V gives CDR1 KGHSH, CDR2 LQKENI. The CDR3 DNA follows: TGTGCCAGCTCACCTCCGGTTGGGCCCCAGCATTTT. As protein: CASSPPVGPQHF.